The 29 T cell receptor beta chains listed next were all sequenced from one sample in a study of T cell responses to AZD1222 COVID-19 vaccine. Sequencing used immunoSEQ multiplex PCR; TCRdb keeps in-frame clones, though not all of them. The sample includes about 120,000 clones, 75% to 90% of them seen just once. Material: peripheral blood, obtained on day 0 of MenACWY control vaccination. These receptors all stem from an adult in good health.

The J gene is TRBJ2-3, the V gene TRBV3-1 (or the pseudogene TRBV3-2); D possibly corresponds to TRBD2 (7 bases). The CDR3 is 14 amino acids. The germline V and J ends were trimmed by 2 bases and 8 bases, with 14 bases remaining between them. CDR1 LGHDT and CDR2 YNNKEL come from the germline V gene (reference sequence). Written as DNA, the CDR3 is TGTGCCAGCAGCCAAACCAGGGGCGGGGGTACGCAGTATTTT. This gives the protein CASSQTRGGGTQYF.

The V gene is TRBV19, the J gene TRBJ1-5; tentatively, D is TRBD1 (5 bases). The CDR3 loop spans 15 amino acids. Trimming took off 3 bases at V and 2 bases at J, with 11 bases between the two ends. CDR1 is LNHDA, CDR2 SQIVND, per germline (reference sequence). The CDR3 DNA is TGTGCCAGTAGTATGGCGGGGCTCGGCAATCAGCCCCAGCATTTT. It encodes CASSMAGLGNQPQHF.

The chain links TRBV11-2 to TRBJ2-7; 9 bases are a match to TRBD1. The germline CDR1 and CDR2 sequences are SGHAT and FQNNGV. After removal of 4 bases from V and 2 bases from J, the junction contained 3 bases not matched to a gene. This CDR3 has 14 residues. The CDR3 nucleotides read TGTGCCAGCAGCTGGGGACAGGGTCCCTACGAGCAGTACTTC. This codes for CASSWGQGPYEQYF.

The rearrangement links TRBV18 to TRBJ1-2; no clear D gene. Germline V gives CDR1 KGHSH, CDR2 LQKENI. The CDR3 length is 13 residues. The V gene lost 3 bases and the J gene lost 3 bases, with 8 bases spanning the gap. The CDR3 sequence: CASSPFDHYGYTF. The CDR3 bases are TGTGCCAGCTCACCTTTCGACCACTATGGCTACACCTTC.

The V and J genes are TRBV27 and TRBJ2-5; 8 bases are a match to TRBD2. The CDR3 is made up of 15 amino acids. After removal of 5 bases from V and 2 bases from J, the junction contained 7 bases not matched to a gene. Germline CDR1 reads MNHEY; CDR2 reads SMNVEV (reference sequence). The CDR3 sequence is CASSPTGLAQETQYF. The CDR3 DNA is TGTGCCAGCAGTCCGACTGGACTAGCACAAGAGACCCAGTACTTC.

The V gene is TRBV6-2 or TRBV6-3, the J gene TRBJ1-1; D gene unclear. Germline values: CDR1 MNHEY, CDR2 SVGEGT. This CDR3 region has 12 residues. Trimming removed 5 bases at V and 1 base at J, with 5 bases between. The CDR3: CASSTSNTEAFF. In DNA form, the CDR3 reads TGTGCCAGCAGTACCTCGAACACTGAAGCTTTCTTT.

The CDR3 nucleotides are TGTGCCAGCAGCCAAGATGCAGGGGTCTATGGCTACACCTTC. This sequence encodes CASSQDAGVYGYTF. The chain is built from TRBV3-1 (or the pseudogene TRBV3-2) and TRBJ1-2, with D perhaps TRBD1 (6 bases). The CDR3 contains 14 residues. Germline CDR1 reads LGHDT; CDR2 reads YNNKEL (reference sequence). V was clipped by 0 bases and J by 4 bases, with 9 bases between them.

This rearrangement joins TRBV7-2 to TRBJ2-5; D remains ambiguous. This CDR3 is built from 10 residues. Germline V lookup: CDR1 SGHTA, CDR2 FQGNSA. V was trimmed by 8 bases and J by 5 bases, leaving 6 bases between them. The CDR3 spells CASAFETQYF. CDR3 nucleotides: TGTGCCAGCGCCTTCGAGACCCAGTACTTC. Variable domain in full (rest from reference TRBV7-2 and TRBJ2-5): GAGVSQSPSNKVTEKGKDVELRCDPISGHTALYWYRQSLGQGLEFLIYFQGNSAPDKSGLPSDRFSAERTGGSVSTLTIQRTQQEDSAVYLCASAFETQYFGPGTRLLVL.

V is TRBV7-6 and J is TRBJ2-7, with D perhaps matching TRBD1 (5 bases). The length of the CDR3 is 15 residues. The V and J ends lost 5 bases and 5 bases respectively, with 19 bases between them. Germline values: CDR1 SGHVS, CDR2 FNYEAQ. The CDR3 nucleotides are TGTGCCAGCAGCGGTGGGGTGGCCAGGGTGGACGAGCAGTACTTC. Amino acid sequence: CASSGGVARVDEQYF. Variable domain in full (rest from reference TRBV7-6 and TRBJ2-7): GAGVSQSPRYKVTKRGQDVALRCDPISGHVSLYWYRQALGQGPEFLTYFNYEAQQDKSGLPNDRFSAERPEGSISTLTIQRTEQRDSAMYRCASSGGVARVDEQYFGPGTRLTVT.

The J gene is TRBJ2-5, the V gene TRBV28; TRBD1 might be the D (5 bases). The CDR3 sequence is 13 residues long. Trimming pared 7 bases from V and 0 bases from J, leaving 9 bases between. CDR1 and CDR2 from the germline V gene are MDHEN and SYDVKM. Written as DNA, the CDR3 is TGTGCCAGCAAGACAGCGAACCAAGAGACCCAGTACTTC. It yields the protein CASKTANQETQYF.

V gene TRBV5-1 combines with J gene TRBJ2-7; 8 positions match TRBD2. CDR3 length: 15 residues. The junction had 5 bases not matched to a gene; V was cut back by 1 base and J by 2 bases. Per the germline V gene, CDR1 is SGHRS and CDR2 is YFSETQ. The DNA of the CDR3 is TGCGCCAGCAGCTTGATCGAGCGGGGGACCTACGAGCAGTACTTC. Its translation is CASSLIERGTYEQYF.

The chain uses TRBV7-2 and TRBJ1-1, with a tentative D call TRBD1 (5 bases). The V and J ends lost 5 bases and 4 bases respectively, with 11 bases between them. Germline CDR1 is SGHTA and CDR2 is FQGNSA. This CDR3 spans 13 amino acids. The CDR3 protein is CASSAGPTTEAFF. CDR3 nucleotides: TGTGCCAGCAGCGCGGGACCCACCACTGAAGCTTTCTTT.

This rearrangement joins TRBV2 to TRBJ1-2; the match to TRBD1 covers 7 bases. Germline values: CDR1 SNHLY, CDR2 FYNNEI. The V segment lost 8 bases and the J segment 8 bases; nucleotides outside the gene matches: 11. The CDR3 spans 13 residues. As DNA, the CDR3 is TGTGCCAGCGTAGACGACAGGGCTGGCGGCTACACCTTC. Translated, it gives CASVDDRAGGYTF. Combining the CDR3 with reference TRBV2 and TRBJ1-2 gives the whole variable domain EPEVTQTPSHQVTQMGQEVILRCVPISNHLYFYWYRQILGQKVEFLVSFYNNEISEKSEIFDDQFSVERPDGSNFTLKIRSTKLEDSAMYFCASVDDRAGGYTFGSGTRLTVV.

The chain links TRBV28 to TRBJ1-2, with D possibly being TRBD1 (5 bases). The CDR3 totals 16 residues. Trimming removed 5 bases at V and 1 base at J, with 17 bases between. Germline V gives CDR1 MDHEN, CDR2 SYDVKM. CDR3 DNA sequence: TGTGCCAGCAGTCCAGGGACTTTCAAAAGTAACTATGGCTACACCTTC. Its protein product is CASSPGTFKSNYGYTF.

V usage is TRBV6-6 and J usage is TRBJ2-1, with 8 bases aligning to TRBD2. Germline CDR1 reads MNHNY; CDR2 reads SVGAGI (reference sequence). The trim removed 0 bases at V and 6 bases at J, leaving 1 base unmatched. This CDR3 region has 14 residues. The CDR3 sequence is CASSYSGLGNEQFF. CDR3 coding DNA: TGTGCCAGCAGTTACTCGGGACTAGGCAATGAGCAGTTCTTC.

This clone was found a few times. V gene TRBV4-2 combines with J gene TRBJ2-4, with TRBD2 as a possible D gene (5 bases). CDR3 length: 14 residues. V lost 0 bases to trimming and J lost 9 bases, with 12 bases between them. The germline V gene has CDR1 LGHNA and CDR2 YNFKEQ. CDR3 bases: TGTGCCAGCAGCCAAGATCTGAGGGATGGCATTCAGTACTTC. Translated: CASSQDLRDGIQYF.

The chain links TRBV9 to TRBJ2-5; D is perhaps TRBD2 (5 bases). Trimming removed 0 bases at V and 1 base at J, with 10 bases between. CDR3 size: 15 residues. Looked up from germline, CDR1 is SGDLS and CDR2 is YYNGEE. The CDR3 DNA reads as TGTGCCAGCAGCGTAGGGGGAGTAGTCCAAGAGACCCAGTACTTC. As protein: CASSVGGVVQETQYF.

The chain has TRBV7-3 and TRBJ1-2; no clear D gene. CDR1 is SGHTA and CDR2 is FQGTGA in the germline V gene. The CDR3 runs to 13 residues. Trimming stripped 5 bases from V and 4 bases from J, with 11 bases between. The CDR3, as DNA: TGTGCCAGCAGCCCCGGGCCTTTCTATGGCTACACCTTC. Translated: CASSPGPFYGYTF.

This clone was found a few times. This chain connects TRBV3-1 (or the pseudogene TRBV3-2) to TRBJ1-6; TRBD1 aligns across 9 bases. Germline CDR1 LGHDT, CDR2 YNNKEL (reference sequence). V lost 7 bases to trimming and J lost 7 bases; unmatched junction nucleotides: 5. This CDR3 region has 14 residues. The CDR3 DNA reads TGTGCCAGCACCGGGACAGGGACCAATTCACCCCTCCACTTT. This translates into CASTGTGTNSPLHF.

For this clone: This specimen includes other DNA sequences encoding the same CDR3. The V and J genes are TRBV19 and TRBJ1-5; D is unclear. V shed 1 base and J shed 5 bases, with 3 bases lying between them. CDR3 length: 12 amino acids. The germline V gene has CDR1 LNHDA and CDR2 SQIVND (reference sequence). The DNA for the CDR3 is TGTGCCAGTAGTATAGGGTATCAGCCCCAGCATTTT. Amino acid sequence: CASSIGYQPQHF.

This rearrangement joins TRBV3-1 (or the pseudogene TRBV3-2) to TRBJ2-2; D tentatively fits TRBD1 or TRBD2 (5 bases each). The germline V gene encodes CDR1 LGHDT and CDR2 YNNKEL (reference sequence). This CDR3 has 14 amino acids. The V gene lost 3 bases and the J gene lost 5 bases, with 10 bases spanning the gap. The CDR3 region is CASSHPGRTGELFF. Here the CDR3 DNA reads TGTGCCAGCAGCCATCCGGGACGGACCGGGGAGCTGTTTTTT.

This sequence joins TRBV7-2 and TRBJ2-1, with 10 bases aligning to TRBD2. The CDR3 covers 16 residues. Germline assignment: CDR1 SGHTA and CDR2 FQGNSA. Unmatched junction bases numbered 12, after V lost 4 bases and J lost 9 bases. The CDR3 protein is CASSSSGGAASGEQFF. Written as DNA, the CDR3 is TGTGCCAGCAGCTCCAGCGGGGGGGCCGCATCAGGTGAGCAGTTCTTC. The full variable domain, in which reference TRBV7-2 and TRBJ2-1 provide the parts outside the CDR3, is GAGVSQSPSNKVTEKGKDVELRCDPISGHTALYWYRQSLGQGLEFLIYFQGNSAPDKSGLPSDRFSAERTGGSVSTLTIQRTQQEDSAVYLCASSSSGGAASGEQFFGPGTRLTVL.

The chain links TRBV6-5 to TRBJ1-3; no reliable D call. The V end was cut by 2 bases, the J end by 2 bases, with 13 bases between. The germline V gene has CDR1 MNHEY and CDR2 SVGAGI. CDR3 length: 16 amino acids. CDR3 nucleotide sequence: TGTGCCAGCAGTTACGGAATAGTCGGAGCTGGAAACACCATATATTTT. Its protein is CASSYGIVGAGNTIYF.

The chain recombines TRBV28 with TRBJ1-3; TRBD1 matches 11 bases. V trimming: 6 bases; J trimming: 3 bases; junction bases outside the gene matches: 4. CDR1 MDHEN and CDR2 SYDVKM come from the germline V gene. The CDR3 is 15 amino acids. As DNA, the CDR3 is TGTGCCAGCAGCCTGGACAGGGGGCTTGGAAACACCATATATTTT. Translating it yields CASSLDRGLGNTIYF.

The J gene is TRBJ2-5, the V gene TRBV2; D is perhaps TRBD2 (6 bases). The V and J ends lost 3 bases and 1 base respectively, with 21 bases between them. CDR1 and CDR2 (germline): SNHLY, FYNNEI. This CDR3 spans 18 amino acids. CDR3 coding DNA: TGTGCCAGCAGTGATTTGATGGTAGGGGCGGGGCGCCAAGAGACCCAGTACTTC. This codes for CASSDLMVGAGRQETQYF.

The J gene is TRBJ1-6, the V gene TRBV14; possibly TRBD1 for D (5 bases). The V end lost 5 bases, the J end lost 7 bases, and 15 bases lay between the germline ends. Germline loops: CDR1 SGHDN, CDR2 FVKESK. CDR3 length equals 15 residues. CDR3 sequence (DNA): TGTGCCAGCAGCTCGACCGGGACGGCAAATTCACCCCTCCACTTT. Protein sequence: CASSSTGTANSPLHF.

The chain has TRBV7-2 and TRBJ1-1; 7 bases map to TRBD1. Germline loops: CDR1 SGHTA, CDR2 FQGNSA. The CDR3 is made up of 15 amino acids. V gave up 1 base and J gave up 2 bases; unmatched junction bases: 4. CDR3 region: CASSLGQGGNTEAFF. CDR3 in DNA: TGTGCCAGCAGCTTAGGACAGGGAGGAAACACTGAAGCTTTCTTT.

The chain joins TRBV4-2 to TRBJ2-5; D perhaps matches TRBD1 (5 bases). V was clipped by 0 bases and J by 5 bases, with 13 bases between them. The CDR3 runs 15 residues. Germline V gene lookup returns CDR1 LGHNA and CDR2 YNFKEQ. The CDR3 is CASSQEGRVGETQYF. The CDR3 DNA reads as TGTGCCAGCAGCCAAGAAGGCAGGGTGGGGGAGACCCAGTACTTC.

The CDR3 DNA follows: TGTGCCAGCAGTAGTCTAGGCTTCCAAGAGACCCAGTACTTC. Protein sequence: CASSSLGFQETQYF. The chain combines TRBV6-2 or TRBV6-3 with TRBJ2-5; D uncertain. V lost 5 bases, J lost 1 base, and 11 bases lay in between. The V gene's germline CDR1 is MNHEY and CDR2 SVGEGT. The CDR3 runs 14 residues.